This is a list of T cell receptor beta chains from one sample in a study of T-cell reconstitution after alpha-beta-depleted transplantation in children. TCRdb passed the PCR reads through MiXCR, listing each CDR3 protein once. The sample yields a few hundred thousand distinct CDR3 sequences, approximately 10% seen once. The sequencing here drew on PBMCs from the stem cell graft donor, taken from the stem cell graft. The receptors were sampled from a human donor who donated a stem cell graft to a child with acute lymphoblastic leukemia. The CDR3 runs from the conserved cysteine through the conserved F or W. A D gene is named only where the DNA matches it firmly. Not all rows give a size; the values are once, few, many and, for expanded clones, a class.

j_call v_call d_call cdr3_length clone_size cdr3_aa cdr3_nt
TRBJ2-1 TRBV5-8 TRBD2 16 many CASSDTSGRAYNEQFF TGTGCCAGCAGCGACACTAGCGGGAGGGCCTACAATGAGCAGTTCTTC
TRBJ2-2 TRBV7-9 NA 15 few CASSQPRLGAGELFF TGTGCCAGCAGCCAACCCAGACTCGGGGCCGGGGAGCTGTTTTTT
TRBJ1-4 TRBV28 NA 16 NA CASRQGGRATNEKLFF TGTGCCAGCAGACAAGGGGGTCGGGCAACTAATGAAAAACTGTTTTTT
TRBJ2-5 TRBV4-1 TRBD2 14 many CASRSGAGRETQYF TGCGCCAGCAGGAGCGGGGCGGGGAGAGAGACCCAGTACTTC
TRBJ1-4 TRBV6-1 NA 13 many CASSEAHSEKLFF TGTGCCAGCAGTGAAGCACACAGCGAAAAACTGTTTTTT
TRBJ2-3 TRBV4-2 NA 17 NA CASSQDQGTGGTDTQYF TGTGCCAGCAGCCAAGATCAGGGGACGGGGGGCACAGATACGCAGTATTTT
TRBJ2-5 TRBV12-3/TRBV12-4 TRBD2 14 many CASSPTSGQETQYF TGTGCCAGCAGTCCGACTAGCGGCCAAGAGACCCAGTACTTC
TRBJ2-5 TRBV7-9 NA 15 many CASSLGVGGQETQYF TGTGCCAGCAGCTTAGGTGTCGGGGGACAAGAGACCCAGTACTTC
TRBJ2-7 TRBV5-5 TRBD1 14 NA CASSPFGTGREQYF TGTGCCAGCAGCCCATTTGGGACAGGGCGCGAGCAGTACTTC
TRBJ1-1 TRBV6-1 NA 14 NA CASRPRPIYTEAFF TGTGCCAGCAGACCACGCCCAATTTATACTGAAGCTTTCTTT
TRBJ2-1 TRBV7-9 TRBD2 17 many CASSFSRPGLAGDEQFF TGTGCCAGCAGCTTTAGCCGACCGGGACTAGCGGGAGATGAGCAGTTCTTC
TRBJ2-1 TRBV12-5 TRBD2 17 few CASGLVPLAAKYNEQFF TGTGCTAGTGGTTTGGTACCCCTAGCGGCAAAATACAATGAGCAGTTCTTC
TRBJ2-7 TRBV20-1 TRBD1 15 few CSARDRDRGPYEQYF TGCAGTGCTAGGGACCGGGACAGGGGGCCCTACGAGCAGTACTTC
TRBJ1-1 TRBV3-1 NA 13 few CASSPGRQGEAFF TGTGCCAGCAGCCCCGGCCGTCAGGGCGAAGCTTTCTTT
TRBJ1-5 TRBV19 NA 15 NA CASSPGTVDNQPQHF TGTGCCAGTAGTCCCGGGACGGTTGACAATCAGCCCCAGCATTTT
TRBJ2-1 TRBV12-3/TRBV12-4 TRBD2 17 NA CASSPSTSGRAVDEQFF TGTGCCAGCAGTCCGTCGACTAGCGGGAGGGCCGTAGATGAGCAGTTCTTC
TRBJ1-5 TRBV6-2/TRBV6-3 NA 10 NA CASGDQPQHF TGTGCCAGCGGGGACCAGCCCCAGCATTTT
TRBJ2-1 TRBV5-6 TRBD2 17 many CASSWEGWTSGNNEQFF TGTGCCAGCAGCTGGGAGGGGTGGACTAGCGGGAACAATGAGCAGTTCTTC
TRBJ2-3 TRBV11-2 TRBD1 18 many CASSSSRDRGPGGDTQYF TGTGCCAGCAGCTCGTCCCGGGACAGGGGCCCTGGCGGAGATACGCAGTATTTT
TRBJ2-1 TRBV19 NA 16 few CASSIGPPVGMDEQFF TGTGCCAGTAGTATAGGTCCCCCAGTCGGGATGGACGAGCAGTTCTTC
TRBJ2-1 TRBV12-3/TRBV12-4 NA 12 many CASSLAPTEQFF TGTGCCAGCAGTTTGGCCCCGACAGAGCAGTTCTTC
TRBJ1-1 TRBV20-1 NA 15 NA CSAERWVGLNTEAFF TGCAGTGCCGAGAGGTGGGTTGGACTGAACACTGAAGCTTTCTTT
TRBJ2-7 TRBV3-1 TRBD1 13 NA CASSRTGIYEQYF TGTGCCAGCAGCCGGACAGGGATCTACGAGCAGTACTTC
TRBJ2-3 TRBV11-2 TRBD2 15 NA CASSQRLAGADTQYF TGTGCCAGCAGCCAGCGACTAGCGGGAGCAGATACGCAGTATTTT
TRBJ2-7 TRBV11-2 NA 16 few CASSLYGQTGTYEQYF TGTGCCAGCAGCTTATATGGACAAACCGGAACCTACGAGCAGTACTTC
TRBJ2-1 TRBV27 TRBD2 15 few CASSLVAGGKNEQFF TGTGCCAGCAGTTTAGTAGCGGGAGGAAAAAATGAGCAGTTCTTC
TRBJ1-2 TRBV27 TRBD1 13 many CASSSTGVYGYTF TGTGCCAGCAGTTCGACAGGGGTTTATGGCTACACCTTC
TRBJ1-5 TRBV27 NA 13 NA CASSLLREGALFF TGTGCCAGCAGTTTATTGAGAGAGGGCGCACTCTTTTTT
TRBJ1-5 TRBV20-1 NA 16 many CSARSLISRSDQPQHF TGCAGTGCTAGATCCCTCATATCCCGCTCGGATCAGCCCCAGCATTTT
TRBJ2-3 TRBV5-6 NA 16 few CASSLYRTRYPDTQYF TGTGCCAGCAGCTTGTACAGGACCCGATACCCAGATACGCAGTATTTT
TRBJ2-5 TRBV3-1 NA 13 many CASSRDTQETQYF TGTGCCAGCAGCCGGGACACCCAAGAGACCCAGTACTTC
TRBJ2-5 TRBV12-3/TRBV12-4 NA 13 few CASSPPQQETQYF TGTGCCAGCAGTCCGCCGCAACAAGAGACCCAGTACTTC
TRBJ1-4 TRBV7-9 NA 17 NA CASSSLASGAHGEKLFF TGTGCCAGCAGCTCCCTGGCTAGCGGGGCGCACGGTGAAAAACTGTTTTTT
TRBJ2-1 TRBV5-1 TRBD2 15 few CASSLERGAYNEQFF TGCGCCAGCAGCTTGGAACGGGGGGCCTACAATGAGCAGTTCTTC
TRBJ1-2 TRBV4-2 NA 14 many CASSQDPGPYGYTF TGTGCCAGCAGCCAAGACCCAGGGCCCTATGGCTACACCTTC
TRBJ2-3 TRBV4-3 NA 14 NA CASSQVGTQGTQYF TGCGCCAGCAGCCAAGTGGGCACACAGGGTACGCAGTATTTT
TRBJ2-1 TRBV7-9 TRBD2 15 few CASSSTSGGDNEQFF TGTGCCAGCAGCTCCACTAGCGGAGGGGACAATGAGCAGTTCTTC